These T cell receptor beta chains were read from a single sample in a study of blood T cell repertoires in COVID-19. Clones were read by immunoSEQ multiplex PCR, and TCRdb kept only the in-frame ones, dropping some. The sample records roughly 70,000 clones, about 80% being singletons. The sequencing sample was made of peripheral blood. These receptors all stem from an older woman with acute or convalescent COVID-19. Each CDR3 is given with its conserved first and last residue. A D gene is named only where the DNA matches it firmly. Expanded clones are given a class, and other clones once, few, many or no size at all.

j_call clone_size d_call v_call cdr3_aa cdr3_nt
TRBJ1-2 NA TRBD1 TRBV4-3 CASSHVTGTGAQGYTF TGCGCCAGCAGCCACGTCACCGGGACAGGGGCGCAAGGCTACACCTTC
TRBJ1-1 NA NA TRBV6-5 CASSPQGSPNTEAFF TGTGCCAGCAGTCCACAAGGGAGCCCGAACACTGAAGCTTTCTTT
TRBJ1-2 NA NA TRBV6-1 CASSDRRGDGYTF TGTGCCAGCAGTGATCGCAGGGGAGACGGCTACACCTTC
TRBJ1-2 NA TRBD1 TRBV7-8 CASTTFGQGGYGYTF TGTGCCAGCACCACCTTTGGACAGGGCGGCTATGGCTACACCTTC
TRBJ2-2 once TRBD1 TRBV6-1 CASSEQGDTGELFF TGTGCCAGCAGTGAACAGGGGGACACCGGGGAGCTGTTTTTT
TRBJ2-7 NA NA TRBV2 CASSLAGTYEQYF TGTGCCAGCAGTTTGGCAGGGACATACGAGCAGTACTTC
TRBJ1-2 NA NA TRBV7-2 CASSPPSVGDGYTF TGTGCCAGCAGCCCCCCTTCGGTCGGTGATGGCTACACCTTC
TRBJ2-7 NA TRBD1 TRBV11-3 CASSLGGTAYEQYF TGTGCCAGCAGCTTAGGGGGGACAGCCTACGAGCAGTACTTC
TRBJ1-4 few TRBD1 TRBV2 CASSEDRTTNEKLFF TGTGCCAGCAGTGAGGACAGGACAACTAATGAAAAACTGTTTTTT
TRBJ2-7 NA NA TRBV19 CASSGQHEQYF TGTGCCAGCTCCGGACAGCACGAGCAGTACTTC
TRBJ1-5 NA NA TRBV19 CASKNRDNSQPQHF TGTGCCAGTAAGAACCGGGACAATAGTCAGCCCCAGCATTTT
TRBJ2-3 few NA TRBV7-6 CASSLEGLADRPDTQYF TGTGCCAGCAGCTTGGAGGGGCTAGCTGATCGTCCGGATACGCAGTATTTT
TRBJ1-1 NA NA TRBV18 CASSPDIVNTEAFF TGTGCCAGCTCACCAGACATCGTGAACACTGAAGCTTTCTTT
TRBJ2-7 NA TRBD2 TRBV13 CASSLEGKASGTYEQYF TGTGCCAGCAGCCTAGAAGGGAAGGCTAGCGGCACCTACGAGCAGTACTTC
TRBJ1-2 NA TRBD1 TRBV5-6 CASIRRREQGVGTNYGYTF TGTGCCAGCATCAGGCGTCGGGAACAGGGGGTTGGTACTAACTATGGCTACACCTTC